Listed below are T cell receptor beta chains from one sample, sequenced in a study of PD-1 blockade in mismatch repair-deficient tumors. Clones were sequenced by immunoSEQ multiplex PCR, and TCRdb holds only the in-frame ones, with some missing. The sample has some 22,000 clones, approximately 84% seen once. The specimen was peripheral blood, collected 2 weeks after starting pembrolizumab. The receptors were gathered from an adult with mismatch repair-deficient cancer. Both conserved end residues are part of each CDR3. The D gene is left open where the match is weak. For some rows the clone size is stated as once, few or many, or as a class when expanded; others skip it.

v_call,d_call,cdr3_length,clone_size,j_call,cdr3_nt,cdr3_aa
TRBV11-2,TRBD1,13,.,TRBJ2-7,TGTGCCAGCAGCTTGGGACAGGACTACGAGCAGTACTTC,CASSLGQDYEQYF
TRBV6-5,.,12,once,TRBJ2-7,TGTGCCAGCAGTGTACAGGGTTACGAGCAGTACTTC,CASSVQGYEQYF
TRBV28,.,15,.,TRBJ2-7,TGTGCCAGCAGTTTATCAAGTCCGTCGAACTACGAGCAGTACTTC,CASSLSSPSNYEQYF
TRBV7-6,.,12,.,TRBJ1-1,TGTGCCAGCAGCAACACGGGGGCTGAAGCTTTCTTT,CASSNTGAEAFF
TRBV12-5,.,13,.,TRBJ2-2,TGTGCTAGTGGTGACGGTATCACCGGGGAGCTGTTTTTT,CASGDGITGELFF
TRBV19,.,16,.,TRBJ2-4,TGTGCCAGTAGTATACGGGAAGGTGCCACCAAAAACATTCAGTACTTC,CASSIREGATKNIQYF
TRBV7-2,TRBD2,15,.,TRBJ2-3,TGTGCCAGCAGCTTTAGCGGGAGGGGCACAGATACGCAGTATTTT,CASSFSGRGTDTQYF
TRBV9,.,17,.,TRBJ2-1,TGTGCCAGCAGCGTATCTACAGGCCCAAGCTCCTACAATGAGCAGTTCTTC,CASSVSTGPSSYNEQFF
TRBV14,.,16,.,TRBJ1-3,TGTGCCAGCAGCCAAGCGGGGGCTTTTGTTGGAAACACCATATATTTT,CASSQAGAFVGNTIYF
TRBV4-3,.,11,.,TRBJ2-1,TGCGCCAGCAGCCCAGGAAATGAGCAGTTCTTC,CASSPGNEQFF
TRBV19,TRBD1,14,.,TRBJ1-2,TGTGCCAGTATCGGGACAGGGACGAACTATGGCTACACCTTC,CASIGTGTNYGYTF
TRBV5-1,.,13,.,TRBJ2-2,TGCGCCAGCAGGGGACTGGACACCGGGGAGCTGTTTTTT,CASRGLDTGELFF
TRBV27,.,13,.,TRBJ1-2,TGTGCCAGCAGTCCCTCCTTAAACTATGGCTACACCTTC,CASSPSLNYGYTF
TRBV5-6,TRBD1,13,.,TRBJ1-2,TGTGCCAGCAGCATGGACAGGGTGGGTGGCTACACCTTC,CASSMDRVGGYTF
TRBV5-6,.,14,few,TRBJ2-7,TGTGCCAGCAGCTTGGGGGGGCCCTCCTACGAGCAGTACTTC,CASSLGGPSYEQYF
TRBV7-6,TRBD1,15,once,TRBJ2-5,TGTGCCAGCAGCGGCGGGACAGGGAGGCAAGAGACCCAGTACTTC,CASSGGTGRQETQYF
TRBV5-6,.,13,.,TRBJ1-2,TGTGCCAGCAGCTTGGAAGGGTTCTATGGCTACACCTTC,CASSLEGFYGYTF
TRBV13,.,12,few,TRBJ2-7,TGTGCCAGCAGCCGACGGACCTACGAGCAGTACTTC,CASSRRTYEQYF
TRBV2,.,19,.,TRBJ1-5,TGTGCCAGCAGTGAAGGGGTGATCGGCCAAACGGGATCAAATCAGCCCCAGCATTTT,CASSEGVIGQTGSNQPQHF
TRBV19,.,11,.,TRBJ2-7,TGTGCCAGTAGTACGGGATCCGAGCAGTACTTC,CASSTGSEQYF
TRBV6-1,.,14,.,TRBJ2-3,TGTGCCAGCACCAAGGGTCAGATCACAGATACGCAGTATTTT,CASTKGQITDTQYF
TRBV6-4,TRBD1,14,.,TRBJ1-1,TGTGCCAGCAGTGGTACAGGGGAGAACACTGAAGCTTTCTTT,CASSGTGENTEAFF
TRBV7-9,.,14,once,TRBJ2-7,TGTGCCAGCAGCTCCGGGACGGGGCACTACGAGCAGTACTTC,CASSSGTGHYEQYF